This TCR beta chain is drawn from a study of lymphopenia after photon versus proton radiotherapy. Study-level findings and limits: Authors raise, but do not show, better survival with proton therapy.

TCRdb's table, derived via immunoSEQ multiplex PCR, lists solely in-frame clones and lacks some. The repertoire includes approximately 65,000 clones, about nine tenths of them detected once, and about 2.6% sits in the top ten. About this clone: Its cognate antigen is unknown.

The origin of this receptor is a woman between 65 and 79 years old with pancreatic cancer. The starting material was peripheral blood, obtained from a patient treated with photon-based radiotherapy.

The CDR3 nucleotides are TGTGCCAGCAGTGGTACAAGGAACTATGGCTACACCTTC. It yields the protein CASSGTRNYGYTF. This rearrangement joins TRBV2 to TRBJ1-2; no firm D call. The germline V and J ends were trimmed by 4 bases and 2 bases, with 8 bases remaining between them. The V gene's germline CDR1 is SNHLY and CDR2 FYNNEI. CDR3 length: 13 residues.